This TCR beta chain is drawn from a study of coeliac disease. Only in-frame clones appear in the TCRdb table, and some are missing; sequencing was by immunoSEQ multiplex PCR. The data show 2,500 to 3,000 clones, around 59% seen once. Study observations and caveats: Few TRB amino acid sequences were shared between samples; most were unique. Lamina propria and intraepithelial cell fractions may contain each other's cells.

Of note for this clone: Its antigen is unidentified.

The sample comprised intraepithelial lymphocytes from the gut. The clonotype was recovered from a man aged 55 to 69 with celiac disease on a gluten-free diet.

The CDR3 spells CAISTSGSNPGELFF. Here the CDR3 DNA reads TGTGCCATCAGTACTAGCGGGAGCAACCCCGGGGAGCTGTTTTTT. This sequence joins TRBV10-3 and TRBJ2-2; 11 bases are shared with TRBD2. CDR3 length equals 15 residues. Germline trimming cut 5 bases from V and 6 bases from J; bases unmatched to any gene: 5. Germline CDR1 and CDR2: ENHRY and SYGVKD.